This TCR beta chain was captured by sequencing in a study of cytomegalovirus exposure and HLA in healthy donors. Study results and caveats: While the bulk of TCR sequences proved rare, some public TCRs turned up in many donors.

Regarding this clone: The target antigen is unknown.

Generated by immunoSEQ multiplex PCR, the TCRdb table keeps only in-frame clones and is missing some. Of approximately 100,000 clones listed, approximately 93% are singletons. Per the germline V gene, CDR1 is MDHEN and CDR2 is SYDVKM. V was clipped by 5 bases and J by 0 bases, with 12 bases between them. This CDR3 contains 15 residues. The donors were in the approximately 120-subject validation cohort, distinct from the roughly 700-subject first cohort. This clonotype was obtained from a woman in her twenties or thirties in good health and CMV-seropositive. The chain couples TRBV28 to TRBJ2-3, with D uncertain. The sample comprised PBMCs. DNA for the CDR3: TGTGCCAGCAGTAAAAACTATTTTAGCACAGATACGCAGTATTTT. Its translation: CASSKNYFSTDTQYF.